This entry features one T cell receptor (beta chain) sequence. No antigen is known for it. Nothing much larger sits one base from this clone, and base qualities are not available. The library was obtained by multiplex PCR. Sequencing was performed on an Illumina HiSeq 4000. CDR3 regions were amplified by Arm-PCR with iRepertoire HTBI primers to construct TCR beta libraries. Before sequencing, the PCR products went through gel purification. Under the source paper's analysis protocol: Across samples, 62 TRBV and roughly 13 TRBJ segments were identified and used for gene usage analysis of CDR3 amino acid clonotypes. COPE and FqMerger were used to merge filtered high-quality paired reads into contigs. BLAST was used to align contigs to IMGT TRBV, TRBD and TRBJ reference genes, and CDR3 was defined according to IMGT. Any clonotype with a frequency above 0.1% was classified as a highly expanded clone. Shannon entropy served as the measure of repertoire diversity, while the Gini coefficient captured V-J evenness. Public clonotypes were defined as clonotypes shared by more than one individual. TCRdb took the public reads, trimmed them with fastp at Q25, ran MiXCR for clone calling and kept in-frame beta chains. Here each entry gathers all rows of one CDR3 protein and keeps the most common genes and DNA. The V and J calls, along with clone size, are taken from TCRdb and not from the paper's own processing. The sample contains some 600,000 distinct CDR3 sequences, about 16% of them found a single time. The ten largest clones add up to around 12% of the sample.

As encoded in the germline V gene (reference sequence), CDR1 is MNHEY while CDR2 is SMNVEV. The germline V and J ends show losses of 3 bases and 6 bases respectively, and no gene match explains 7 bases of the junction. Including the terminal cysteine and phenylalanine, the CDR3 comprises 14 residues. The only DNA kept is the CDR3, 42 bases in frame from the first base. In light of the paper, this sample's time point label describes: newly diagnosed GD, antithyroid drugs for less than 3 months. RNA was extracted from PBMCs in TRIzol for both TCR sequencing and RNA sequencing. Graves' disease was diagnosed according to American Thyroid Association guidelines. Patients for the study were recruited at an endocrinology department in Xi'an, China. From each patient, about 9.7 milliliters of peripheral blood was collected into an EDTA anticoagulant tube. Ficoll Paque Plus density gradient separation was used to isolate PBMCs, and no further T cell sorting was done. An Agilent 2100 Bioanalyzer and agarose gel were used to assess RNA quality, and a NanoDrop 2000 was used to measure RNA concentration.

These data belong to a study of regulatory T cells in long-lasting Graves disease (dated by TCRdb to about 2021). A note on the overall study: Patients with newly diagnosed Graves' disease had been on antithyroid drugs for under 3 months. Peripheral blood TCR sequencing and RNA sequencing compared persistent Graves' disease patients with newly diagnosed Graves' disease patients. The study was registered as a clinical trial and conducted in China. A total of around 35 samples were covered by TCR sequencing, comprising around 13 persistent and 20 newly diagnosed Graves' disease patients. Study-wide conclusions, independent of this receptor: The small sample size was acknowledged by the authors as a limitation that may reduce accuracy. More public clonotypes were shared among persistent patients (under 3,000) than among newly diagnosed patients (over 900). Sequencing and analysis were restricted to the TCR beta chain. Only peripheral blood was studied, because thyroid tissue, the primary lesion, was inaccessible. Lower TCR Shannon entropy and fewer highly expanded clones were observed in persistent Graves' disease patients than in newly diagnosed patients, which suggested clonal expansion. Persistent disease showed preferential use of TRBV28, TRBJ1-2 and TRBJ2-5, whereas newly diagnosed disease favored TRBV20-1 and TRBJ2-1.

The same sample was also studied in work on T cells in Graves' hyperthyroidism and ophthalmopathy. That second report states: A patient counted as having stable Graves' hyperthyroidism if no progression to ophthalmopathy occurred over 18 months of follow-up. Hyperthyroidism patients were aged 18 to 65 years and newly diagnosed, with disease duration of less than 2 months. Any patient with an uncontrolled infection, another autoimmune disease, pregnancy or lactation was excluded. Clinical symptoms, serum thyroxine and TRAb, thyroid ultrasound, and orbital computed tomography formed the basis for the diagnoses. A first-round RT-PCR of the TCR CDR3 used the HTBI primer set with the Qiagen OneStep RT-PCR kit. Most expanded thyroid clonotypes (frequency above 0.001) were also found in blood, which suggests that blood repertoires may mirror thyroid immune responses. In cross-validation, a model built on a 13 V-J signature told ophthalmopathy apart from stable hyperthyroidism with approximately 90% sensitivity and 81% to 82% specificity, and in testing the same model reached 80%/75%. In validation, the model predicted progression to ophthalmopathy a median of 6.5 months before onset, with approximately 71% sensitivity and 72.22% specificity. To identify distinguishing TCR V-J signatures, a discovery cohort of about 100 patients was used, comprising roughly 45 with Graves' ophthalmopathy and around 60 with stable Graves' hyperthyroidism. Whether ophthalmopathy could be predicted prospectively was tested in an independent validation cohort made up of about 20 hyperthyroidism patients plus 17 patients who later progressed to ophthalmopathy. The roughly 90 discovery patients were divided at random into training and test sets in a 7:3 ratio. In addition, the study compared T-cell repertoires in thyroid tissue and in blood from five or six Graves' hyperthyroidism patients. After sampling, hyperthyroidism patients received methimazole starting at 30 mg daily, and ophthalmopathy patients received high-dose intravenous methylprednisolone. Libraries were constructed in a second round of multiplex PCR, after which size selection and purification were performed. Paired-end sequencing of the libraries was performed with 100 bp reads on an Illumina HiSeq2000. SOAPnuke was used to process the raw data, removing reads that contained adapters or uncalled bases, had a mean Phred below 15, or lacked an exact match to the constant primer or identifier. High-quality paired reads were merged with COPE v1.2.5, and unique nucleotide sequences were defined as clonotypes. Clonotypes were aligned to IMGT TRBV, TRBD and TRBJ reference segments using MiTCR v1.1. The analysis included only V-J combinations with a frequency above 0.0001, which together covered around 99% of the repertoires. The TCS score was defined as F50 (clonal expansion) divided by E x V (chaos), with BLOSUM62-based TCRdist calculated between CDR3 peptides within each V-J. Welch's t-statistics and random forest reduced fewer than 600 V-J features to 13, which were used in a naive Bayes classifier (R e1071). No statistical method was used to set the sample size in advance, and investigators knew the group allocation. The paper describes TCR Vbeta CDR3 sequencing of some 130 peripheral blood samples, made up of 43 ophthalmopathy patients, roughly 80 hyperthyroidism patients and around 17 progressor patients.

The material sequenced was peripheral blood mononuclear cells (PBMCs), taken at new diagnosis, from a patient treated with antithyroid drugs. Recombination linked TRBV27 to TRBJ2-5, with 7 central nucleotides matching TRBD2. The sequence was obtained from a man younger than 30 with Graves disease. Donor details come from another sample of the same person, matched by shared clones. The DNA reads as follows: TGTGCCAGCAGTTTTGGTGCGGGAGCAAAGACCCAGTACTTC. Translation gives CASSFGAGAKTQYF.